Presented here are 16 T cell receptor beta chains from one specimen sequenced in a study of PD-L1 blockade in urothelial cancer. Generated by immunoSEQ multiplex PCR, the TCRdb table keeps only in-frame clones and is missing some. In the table there are about 120,000 clones, around 89% of which are singletons. The time point denotes: peripheral blood 6 weeks after treatment start. Material: PBMCs, obtained around atezolizumab (anti-PD-L1) treatment. The origin of the receptors is a man aged 55 to 70 with urothelial cancer.

The chain employs TRBV12-5 and TRBJ1-1; D remains unclear. The CDR3 consists of 14 residues. V was cut by 5 bases and J by 1 base, with 11 bases left in between. The germline V gene has CDR1 LGHNT and CDR2 FRNRAP. CDR3 sequence: CASGPPRGNTEAFF. CDR3 DNA: TGTGCTAGTGGTCCTCCAAGAGGGAACACTGAAGCTTTCTTT.

The chain uses TRBV29-1 and TRBJ1-2; 9 bases are a match to TRBD1. Germline V gene lookup returns CDR1 SQVTM and CDR2 ANQGSEA. The CDR3 sequence is 12 residues long. V gave up 5 bases and J gave up 12 bases; unmatched junction bases: 10. DNA of the CDR3: TGCAGCGTTCCGGGGACAGGGCGCAGCAACACCTTC. Its protein is CSVPGTGRSNTF.

The chain couples TRBV6-1 to TRBJ1-3; no clear D gene. Germline lookup yields CDR1 MNHNS and CDR2 SASEGT. Trimming took off 2 bases at V and 5 bases at J, with 7 bases between the two ends. The CDR3 spans 13 residues. The DNA for the CDR3 is TGTGCCAGCAGTGAACGCCAGAGAAACACCATATATTTT. Translating gives CASSERQRNTIYF.

The V and J genes are TRBV10-1 and TRBJ1-5, with a tentative D call TRBD1 (6 bases). The germline V gene encodes CDR1 WNHNN and CDR2 SYGVQD (reference sequence). The CDR3 consists of 16 residues. V was shortened by 2 bases and J by 0 bases, with 11 bases between the two germline ends. CDR3 amino acids: CASSEAGRGSNQPQHF. For the CDR3, the DNA is TGCGCCAGCAGTGAGGCGGGCAGGGGTAGCAATCAGCCCCAGCATTTT.

The chain joins TRBV7-3 to TRBJ2-7; TRBD1 matches 7 bases. The CDR3 is 14 residues long. CDR1 SGHTA and CDR2 FQGTGA come from the germline V gene. The junction had 0 bases not matched to a gene; V was cut back by 0 bases and J by 1 base. CDR3 coding DNA: TGTGCCAGCAGCTTAACGGGACAGTCCTACGAGCAGTACTTC. It specifies CASSLTGQSYEQYF.

The chain carries TRBV11-3 and TRBJ1-1; D is uncertain. This CDR3 is 13 amino acids long. Per germline, CDR1 SGHNT and CDR2 YENEEA. The V end was cut by 0 bases, the J end by 4 bases, with 6 bases between. CDR3 coding DNA: TGTGCCAGCAGCTTAGAACGGGGCACTGAAGCTTTCTTT. The encoded protein is CASSLERGTEAFF. The full variable domain, with the rest looked up from reference TRBV11-3 and TRBJ1-1, is EAGVVQSPRYKIIEKKQPVAFWCNPISGHNTLYWYLQNLGQGPELLIRYENEEAVDDSQLPKDRFSAERLKGVDSTLKIQPAELGDSAVYLCASSLERGTEAFFGQGTRLTVV.

This clone was observed a handful of times. Its ends do not fully match the called genes, so a read error is possible. V gene TRBV5-1 combines with J gene TRBJ1-6, with TRBD1 matching over 10 bases. Germline CDR1 and CDR2: SGHRS and YFSETQ. The CDR3 sequence is 14 residues long. CDR3 DNA: TGCGCCAGCAGTTTGGACAGGGGGTACTCACCCCTCCACTTT. This encodes CASSLDRGYSPLHF.

This clone came up a few times. The V gene is TRBV2, the J gene TRBJ1-4; possible D gene TRBD1, 5 bases. Germline lookup yields CDR1 SNHLY and CDR2 FYNNEI. The V end was cut by 10 bases, the J end by 3 bases, with 9 bases between. The CDR3 sequence is 12 residues long. The CDR3 region has the DNA TGTGCCATGGGGGGGGCTAATGAAAAACTGTTTTTT. Translation: CAMGGANEKLFF.

The rearrangement links TRBV28 to TRBJ2-7; D may be TRBD2 (6 bases). Germline assignment: CDR1 MDHEN and CDR2 SYDVKM. CDR3 length: 14 amino acids. The V end lost 6 bases, the J end lost 2 bases, and 14 bases lay between the germline ends. CDR3 DNA sequence: TGTGCCAGCAGCCCTCGGGAGCCTACCTACGAGCAGTACTTC. This gives the protein CASSPREPTYEQYF. Based on the CDR3 plus reference TRBV28 and TRBJ2-7, the full variable domain is DVKVTQSSRYLVKRTGEKVFLECVQDMDHENMFWYRQDPGLGLRLIYFSYDVKMKEKGDIPEGYSVSREKKERFSLILESASTNQTSMYLCASSPREPTYEQYFGPGTRLTVT.

The chain carries TRBV11-2 and TRBJ2-7; 10 positions match TRBD1. The CDR3 is made up of 16 amino acids. The V segment lost 1 base and the J segment 4 bases; nucleotides outside the gene matches: 7. Germline-derived CDR1 and CDR2 are SGHAT and FQNNGV. Here the CDR3 reads CASSLGPRTGGYEQYF. CDR3 DNA: TGTGCCAGCAGCTTAGGTCCTCGGACAGGGGGTTACGAGCAGTACTTC.

This chain links TRBV6-1 with TRBJ2-5; TRBD1 is a possible D gene (6 bases). CDR1 is MNHNS, CDR2 SASEGT, per germline. The CDR3 has 15 residues. With 7 bases removed from V and 2 bases from J, the gap between germline ends came to 17 bases. This CDR3 is CASTRIWGPQETQYF. Here the CDR3 DNA reads TGTGCCAGCACTCGCATATGGGGGCCTCAAGAGACCCAGTACTTC.

This chain joins TRBV4-1 and TRBJ2-2, with 11 bases aligning to TRBD2. V trimming: 0 bases; J trimming: 2 bases; junction bases outside the gene matches: 5. Germline V gives CDR1 MGHRA, CDR2 YSYEKL. The CDR3 totals 18 residues. The CDR3 sequence is CASSQESGLAANTGELFF. The CDR3 DNA follows: TGCGCCAGCAGCCAAGAATCGGGACTAGCGGCAAACACCGGGGAGCTGTTTTTT.

The J gene is TRBJ2-1, the V gene TRBV9, with TRBD2 identical over 9 bases. J lost 4 bases, V lost 0 bases, and 5 bases had no gene match. CDR1 SGDLS and CDR2 YYNGEE come from the germline V gene. The CDR3 runs 16 residues. The CDR3 sequence is CASSVGLAGFYNEQFF. CDR3 DNA: TGTGCCAGCAGCGTAGGTCTAGCGGGATTTTACAATGAGCAGTTCTTC.

The rearrangement links TRBV10-3 to TRBJ1-4; no clear D. The CDR3 has 16 amino acids. Germline assignment: CDR1 ENHRY and CDR2 SYGVKD. Between the trimmed V and J ends, which lost 3 bases and 0 bases, there was a span of 11 bases. CDR3 loop: CAISENGVATNEKLFF. CDR3 DNA: TGTGCCATCAGTGAAAACGGAGTTGCAACTAATGAAAAACTGTTTTTT.

The chain combines TRBV7-9 with TRBJ2-1; 8 bases are a match to TRBD2. V was clipped by 3 bases and J by 5 bases; unmatched bases: 6. CDR3 length equals 15 residues. In germline, CDR1 is SEHNR, CDR2 FQNEAQ (reference sequence). In nucleotides, the CDR3 is TGTGCCAGCAGCTTTATTCGGGGGGGAAACAATGAGCAGTTCTTC. It translates to CASSFIRGGNNEQFF.

In its sample, this clone was seen once. The chain combines TRBV28 with TRBJ2-3; D uncertain. Trimming cost V 4 bases and J 2 bases, with 7 bases left between them. The CDR3 extends over 13 amino acids. Germline CDR1 is MDHEN and CDR2 is SYDVKM. The CDR3 loop reads CASSYQITDTQYF. For the CDR3, the DNA is TGTGCCAGCAGTTATCAAATCACAGATACGCAGTATTTT. Drawing the rest from reference TRBV28 and TRBJ2-3, the complete variable domain is DVKVTQSSRYLVKRTGEKVFLECVQDMDHENMFWYRQDPGLGLRLIYFSYDVKMKEKGDIPEGYSVSREKKERFSLILESASTNQTSMYLCASSYQITDTQYFGPGTRLTVL.